Included here is one TCR beta chain sequence, with context. CDR3 length: 16 residues. The germline V gene encodes CDR1 GTSNPN and CDR2 SVGIG (reference sequence). Trimming took 3 bases from V and 7 from J; bases not matched to a gene: 15. This sample stems from a study of cytotoxic CD8 clonotypes in ibrutinib-treated CLL. Produced via immunoSEQ multiplex PCR; TCRdb's table is partial and in-frame only. The profile shows 150,000 to 250,000 clones, around 72% of them singletons. This specimen was PBMCs, taken after 24 months of ibrutinib treatment. This chain uses TRBV30 with TRBJ1-1; 9 nucleotides match TRBD1. The source of this sequence is a human donor with chronic lymphocytic leukemia. In nucleotides, the CDR3 is TGTGCCTGGAGCCCCAAACCGGGACAGGGAAACCATGAAGCTTTCTTT. Its protein is CAWSPKPGQGNHEAFF.